The 9 T cell receptor beta chains presented below share a single source sample, sequenced in a study of cytomegalovirus exposure and HLA in healthy donors. The PCR employed 60 Vbeta primers together with 13 Jbeta primers. Method: immunoSEQ multiplex PCR; TCRdb's copy keeps in-frame clones and lacks some. The sample consists of just under 95,000 clones, roughly 86% of them appearing once. Sequencing was performed on PBMCs. The receptors were sampled from a human donor in good health.

This clone was seen once. The chain links TRBV5-1 to TRBJ2-1; 10 bases agree with TRBD2. This CDR3 has 15 amino acids. Germline-derived CDR1 and CDR2 are SGHRS and YFSETQ. With V trimmed by 0 bases and J by 8 bases, 5 bases remained unmatched. The CDR3 reads CASSLEERGGDEQFF. CDR3 coding DNA: TGCGCCAGCAGCTTGGAGGAGCGGGGGGGGGATGAGCAGTTCTTC. Looking up the rest from reference TRBV5-1 and TRBJ2-1 gives the full variable domain: KAGVTQTPRYLIKTRGQQVTLSCSPISGHRSVSWYQQTPGQGLQFLFEYFSETQRNKGNFPGRFSGRQFSNSRSEMNVSTLELGDSALYLCASSLEERGGDEQFFGPGTRLTVL.

A few counts support this clone. The gene calls are TRBV4-3 and TRBJ1-1; D ambiguous. CDR1 LGHNA and CDR2 YSLEER come from the germline V gene. This CDR3 region has 16 residues. V lost 3 bases, J lost 3 bases, and 17 bases lay in between. As DNA, the CDR3 is TGCGCCAGCAGCCACTCCCGGTTTATTTCCGACACTGAAGCTTTCTTT. It specifies CASSHSRFISDTEAFF.

The V and J genes are TRBV6-1 and TRBJ1-1; D is unclear. V lost 0 bases, J lost 6 bases, and 8 bases lay in between. The length of the CDR3 is 13 residues. Germline V gives CDR1 MNHNS, CDR2 SASEGT. For the CDR3, the DNA is TGTGCCAGCAGTGAAGCCCTTGTCCCTGAAGCTTTCTTT. Protein sequence: CASSEALVPEAFF.

V gene TRBV28 combines with J gene TRBJ1-5; no reliable D call. Trimming pared 6 bases from V and 6 bases from J, leaving 12 bases between. The V gene's germline CDR1 is MDHEN and CDR2 SYDVKM. This CDR3 is built from 13 residues. CDR3 residues: CASSYLVSQPQHF. As DNA, the CDR3 is TGTGCCAGCAGCTATTTGGTTAGTCAGCCCCAGCATTTT.

The chain carries TRBV7-9 and TRBJ1-4, with D unresolved. CDR1 and CDR2 from the germline V gene are SEHNR and FQNEAQ (reference sequence). V lost 5 bases, J lost 8 bases, and 15 bases lay in between. The CDR3 has 14 residues. CDR3 bases: TGTGCCAGCAGCCCCGAGGGCCCTGGCGAAAAACTGTTTTTT. Amino acid sequence: CASSPEGPGEKLFF. Using reference TRBV7-9 and TRBJ1-4 for the parts outside the CDR3, the full variable domain is DTGVSQNPRHKITKRGQNVTFRCDPISEHNRLYWYRQTLGQGPEFLTYFQNEAQLEKSRLLSDRFSAERPKGSFSTLEIQRTEQGDSAMYLCASSPEGPGEKLFFGSGTQLSVL.

V usage is TRBV2 and J usage is TRBJ2-7; the match to TRBD2 covers 9 bases. The CDR3 covers 15 residues. Germline V gene sequence: CDR1 SNHLY, CDR2 FYNNEI. The V segment lost 7 bases and the J segment 4 bases; nucleotides outside the gene matches: 11. This chain's CDR3 is CASNYGTSSRYEQYF. The CDR3 DNA follows: TGTGCCAGCAACTACGGGACTAGCAGTCGTTACGAGCAGTACTTC.

This chain joins TRBV28 and TRBJ2-1; 11 nucleotides match TRBD2. CDR1 is MDHEN, CDR2 SYDVKM, per germline. V was pared by 10 bases and J by 7 bases, with 9 bases of the junction left unmatched. This CDR3 comprises 14 residues. CDR3 nucleotide sequence: TGTGCCATCACCACTAGCGGGAGTATTAATGAGCAGTTCTTC. Protein product: CAITTSGSINEQFF.

This chain links TRBV19 with TRBJ2-3; TRBD2 agrees at 11 bases. The CDR3 consists of 15 residues. V gave up 10 bases and J gave up 4 bases; unmatched junction bases: 10. Germline-derived CDR1 and CDR2 are LNHDA and SQIVND (reference sequence). The CDR3: CATRTSGGPADTQYF. The CDR3 DNA sequence: TGTGCCACACGAACTAGCGGGGGCCCGGCAGATACGCAGTATTTT.

This clone was counted once. CDR3: CASSLGGQGADTQYF. The CDR3 nucleotides read TGCGCCAGCAGCTTGGGCGGACAGGGCGCAGATACGCAGTATTTT. The chain couples TRBV5-1 to TRBJ2-3, with TRBD1 matching 8 bases. Germline V lookup: CDR1 SGHRS, CDR2 YFSETQ. J lost 4 bases, V lost 0 bases, and 4 bases had no gene match. The CDR3 is 15 amino acids.